These T cell receptor beta chains were read from a single sample in a study of blood T cell repertoires in COVID-19. The method was immunoSEQ multiplex PCR; TCRdb's version includes in-frame clones alone and lacks a portion of them. The sample yields about 390,000 clones, around nine tenths seen once. Sequenced input: PBMCs or T cells enriched from blood (not recorded which). The receptors stem from a woman aged 45-65 years who had recovered from COVID-19. The conserved cysteine and the conserved F or W are not part of the CDR3 here.

V gene	J gene	CDR3 protein
TRBV2	TRBJ2-2	ATRGLAAGELF
TRBV2	TRBJ2-3	ASSDRGRTDTQY
TRBV12-3/TRBV12-4	TRBJ1-2	ASSFGGGGYT
TRBV28	TRBJ2-7	AISPPDRVTYEQY
TRBV30	TRBJ1-5	AWSVGTGTPWPQH
TRBV4-1	TRBJ1-4	ASSQGPGEGVREKLF
TRBV5-5	TRBJ2-3	ASSSWRGLLSYTDTQY
TRBV19	TRBJ2-7	ASAPGSSYEQY
TRBV7-2	TRBJ2-3	ASSKPGLAVFGTDTQY
TRBV4-1	TRBJ1-1	ASSQYDRGNTEAF
TRBV4-2	TRBJ2-7	ASSQEAQPREQY
TRBV7-2	TRBJ1-2	ASSLGGASYGYT
TRBV5-4	TRBJ1-2	ASSFRQGGTNGYT
TRBV5-1	TRBJ1-1	ASSLQTPTNTEAF
TRBV3-1/TRBV3-2	TRBJ1-4	ASSHTGGGATNEKLF
TRBV4-2	TRBJ1-1	ASSHGERNTEAF
TRBV19	TRBJ1-2	ASSTTGGDGYT
TRBV4-3	TRBJ1-1	ASSQDHGTGDKAF
TRBV30	TRBJ2-7	AWKYAQGEQY
TRBV4-2	TRBJ2-5	ASSQDYLGQGAETQY
TRBV7-9	TRBJ2-1	ASSLRDYNEQF
TRBV25-1	TRBJ1-2	ASSEPGQGGYT
TRBV7-9	TRBJ2-7	ASSSGAGGEQY
TRBV5-1	TRBJ1-5	ASSLDQGSNQPQH
TRBV7-2	TRBJ2-3	ASSSQRGVADTQY
TRBV3-1/TRBV3-2	TRBJ1-1	ASSQVSWRGNEAF
TRBV10-3	TRBJ2-6	AISGGAGGQSGANVLT
TRBV7-9	TRBJ2-7	ASSLERGRGPSYEQY
TRBV7-8	TRBJ2-7	ASSRASEQY
TRBV6-5	TRBJ1-2	ASSSLEPPGYT
TRBV30	TRBJ1-4	AWGTGVHEKLF
TRBV20-1	TRBJ2-1	SASLWRVVYNEQF
TRBV6-1	TRBJ1-5	ASSEGGDGYWPQH
TRBV30	TRBJ1-2	AWSVLGGGRNKGYT
TRBV5-4	TRBJ2-7	ASSFGLAETYEQY
TRBV7-9	TRBJ1-6	ASSSPPDGAPNSPLH
TRBV3-1/TRBV3-2	TRBJ2-3	ASSPWTSTDTQY
TRBV7-8	TRBJ1-5	ASSSQGNQPQH
TRBV7-2	TRBJ2-3	ASSLVGTSADTQY
TRBV5-1	TRBJ2-5	ASSDAGTLYQETQY
TRBV27	TRBJ2-7	ASSLTGTGLNEQY
TRBV5-1	TRBJ1-3	ASSPGDRSGNTIY
TRBV3-1/TRBV3-2	TRBJ1-6	ASSQALPGINSPLH
TRBV4-3	TRBJ2-2	ASSRLRGGNTGELF
TRBV5-1	TRBJ2-3	ASSLLSDTQY
TRBV4-1	TRBJ1-5	ARGEADNQPQH
TRBV28	TRBJ2-3	ASSSLADTQY
TRBV24-1	TRBJ2-5	ATRDREGVTQY
TRBV28	TRBJ1-3	ASSHAASGNTIY
TRBV25-1	TRBJ2-2	ASTPNTGELF
TRBV5-5	TRBJ2-1	ASSWGLAGNEQF
TRBV2	TRBJ2-3	ASSEWQGDTQY
TRBV19	TRBJ2-4	ASSIGARLAKNIQY
TRBV5-1	TRBJ1-1	ASSLGDITEAF
TRBV28	TRBJ2-5	ASSLAGAVGETQY